Below are 11 T cell receptor beta chains sequenced from a single sample in a study of CD8 T cells in ankylosing spondylitis. MiXCR was run by TCRdb on the 5' RACE reads, yielding one entry per CDR3 protein. The data show 200,000 or so distinct CDR3 sequences, 10% to 15% seen once. Source material: blood, either unsorted or a sorted T cell fraction (not recorded which). The source is a female donor with ankylosing spondylitis or in good health (not recorded which).

This clonotype came up many times. CDR3 residues: CALPGTANTEAFF. The CDR3 DNA is TGTGCTCTCCCCGGGACAGCAAACACTGAAGCTTTCTTT. The chain uses TRBV7-9 and TRBJ1-1; 7 bases agree with TRBD1. This CDR3 spans 13 amino acids. Germline CDR1 and CDR2: SEHNR and FQNEAQ (reference sequence).

This clonotype was observed a few times. J is TRBJ2-3 and V is TRBV7-2; the D is unclear. The CDR3 sequence is 14 residues long. Germline loops: CDR1 SGHTA, CDR2 FQGNSA. Trimming took 0 bases from V and 5 from J, leaving 9 bases between them. Written as DNA, the CDR3 is TGTGCCAGCAGCTTAGCGCTACTACTAGATACGCAGTATTTT. It is translated as CASSLALLLDTQYF.

This clonotype was detected ten times or more. The J gene is TRBJ1-4, the V gene TRBV7-2; 10 nucleotides line up with TRBD1. This CDR3 region has 15 residues. CDR1 is SGHTA, CDR2 FQGNSA, per germline. Trimming cost V 1 base and J 8 bases; bases outside gene matches: 4. CDR3 coding DNA: TGTGCCAGCAGCTTAGGTGGGACAGGGGAGGAAAAACTGTTTTTT. This encodes CASSLGGTGEEKLFF.

This chain uses TRBV6-5 with TRBJ1-5, with TRBD1 as a possible D gene (5 bases). The CDR3 sequence is 13 residues long. V gave up 4 bases and J gave up 9 bases, with 13 bases separating them. Germline V gives CDR1 MNHEY, CDR2 SVGAGI. CDR3 nucleotides: TGTGCCAGCAGTTCGACGTACCAGGGGCCCCAGCATTTT. Encoded protein: CASSSTYQGPQHF.

The sample holds many counts of this clonotype. The chain combines TRBV5-1 with TRBJ2-1; D unclear. The germline V and J ends were trimmed by 2 bases and 0 bases, with 9 bases remaining between them. Germline CDR1 SGHRS, CDR2 YFSETQ. This CDR3 is built from 15 residues. CDR3 sequence reads: CASSFGQSSYNEQFF. Written as DNA, the CDR3 is TGCGCCAGCAGCTTTGGCCAGAGCTCCTACAATGAGCAGTTCTTC.

J is TRBJ2-7 and V is TRBV20-1, with unresolved D. Germline V gives CDR1 DFQATT, CDR2 SNEGSKA (reference sequence). V dropped 6 bases and J dropped 5 bases, with 17 bases sitting between them. The CDR3 totals 13 residues. CDR3 sequence (DNA): TGCAGTGCACCAGGAGACCTTCGAGACGAGCAGTACTTC. It codes for CSAPGDLRDEQYF.

There are many counts of this clonotype. V and J are TRBV20-1 and TRBJ1-6; 9 bases are a match to TRBD1. J gave up 8 bases and V 6 bases, and 8 bases lay outside the gene matches. The germline V gene has CDR1 DFQATT and CDR2 SNEGSKA (reference sequence). The CDR3 extends over 14 amino acids. This CDR3 is CSARRTGVYSPLHF. Here the CDR3 DNA reads TGCAGTGCAAGAAGGACAGGGGTGTATTCACCCCTCCACTTT.

In its sample, this clonotype was seen many times. The rearrangement joins TRBV5-1 to TRBJ2-7; D possibly corresponds to TRBD2 (5 bases). V was shortened by 1 base and J by 4 bases, with 9 bases between the two germline ends. The CDR3 length is 13 residues. Looked up from germline, CDR1 is SGHRS and CDR2 is YFSETQ. CDR3 amino acids: CASSLTRRYEQYF. The CDR3 bases are TGCGCCAGCAGCTTGACGAGGAGGTACGAGCAGTACTTC.

This chain uses TRBV11-2 with TRBJ2-1; 9 positions match TRBD2. V was clipped by 6 bases and J by 10 bases; unmatched bases: 19. The CDR3 has 17 residues. The V gene's germline CDR1 is SGHAT and CDR2 FQNNGV. This CDR3 is CASSPPGTSLSGREQFF. Written as DNA, the CDR3 is TGTGCCAGCAGTCCACCCGGGACTAGCCTATCGGGGAGGGAGCAGTTCTTC.

This clonotype occurred many times. V gene TRBV29-1 combines with J gene TRBJ1-1; D is possibly TRBD1 (6 bases). Trimming pared 7 bases from V and 0 bases from J, leaving 9 bases between. This CDR3 has 12 amino acids. Germline CDR1 reads SQVTM; CDR2 reads ANQGSEA. The DNA of the CDR3 is TGCAGCGCACAGGGAATGAACACTGAAGCTTTCTTT. It encodes CSAQGMNTEAFF.

The rearrangement joins TRBV5-1 to TRBJ1-1; D unclear. This CDR3 is 13 amino acids long. V lost 1 base and J lost 0, with 4 bases in between. Germline V gene data show CDR1 as SGHRS and CDR2 as YFSETQ. The CDR3, as DNA: TGCGCCAGCAGCTTGAAAGTGAACACTGAAGCTTTCTTT. This encodes CASSLKVNTEAFF.